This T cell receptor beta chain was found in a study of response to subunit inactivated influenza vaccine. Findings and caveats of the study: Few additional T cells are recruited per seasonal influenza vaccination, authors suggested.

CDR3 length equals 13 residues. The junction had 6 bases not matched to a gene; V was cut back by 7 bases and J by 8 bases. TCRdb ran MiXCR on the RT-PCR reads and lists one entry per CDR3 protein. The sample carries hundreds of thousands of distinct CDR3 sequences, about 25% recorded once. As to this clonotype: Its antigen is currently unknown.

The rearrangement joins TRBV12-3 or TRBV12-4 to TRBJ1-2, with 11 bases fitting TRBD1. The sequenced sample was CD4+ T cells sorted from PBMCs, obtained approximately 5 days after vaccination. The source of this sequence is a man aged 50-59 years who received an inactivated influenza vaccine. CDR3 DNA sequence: TGTGCCAGCACCTGGACAGGGGGCGGAGGCTACACCTTC. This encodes CASTWTGGGGYTF.